Listed below are T cell receptor beta chains from one sample, sequenced in a study of human T cells and chemical hapten exposure. TCRdb used MiXCR to reprocess the RACE reads, holding one entry per CDR3 protein. The profile shows 84,000 or so distinct CDR3 sequences, roughly 10% of them singletons. Sample: whole blood, taken in connection with sensitization to the hapten diphenylcyclopropenone (DPC). The receptors were gathered from a woman aged 30 to 39 with alopecia areata. Some clones in this sample may be carry-over from other donors' samples. The CDR3 runs from the conserved cysteine through the conserved F or W. Fields, in order: V gene, J gene, D gene, clone size, CDR3 DNA, CDR3 protein. The D gene is left open where the match is weak. A row's size may be missing; if present it is once, few, many or a size class.

v_gene: TRBV3-1; j_gene: TRBJ1-3; d_gene: -; abundance: -; CDR3nt: TGTGCCAGCAGCCAAGGGGAAAGAAACACCATATATTTT; CDR3aa: CASSQGERNTIYF
v_gene: TRBV15; j_gene: TRBJ1-4; d_gene: -; abundance: -; CDR3nt: TGTGCCACCAGCAGGACAGGTGAAAATGAAAAACTGTTTTTT; CDR3aa: CATSRTGENEKLFF
v_gene: TRBV6-1; j_gene: TRBJ2-3; d_gene: -; abundance: many; CDR3nt: TGTGCCAGCAGGACTGATCAGAGCACAGATACGCAGTATTTT; CDR3aa: CASRTDQSTDTQYF
v_gene: TRBV7-3; j_gene: TRBJ1-1; d_gene: -; abundance: few; CDR3nt: TGTGCCAGCAGCTTAAGTGGGGGGAACACTGAAGCTTTCTTT; CDR3aa: CASSLSGGNTEAFF
v_gene: TRBV29-1; j_gene: TRBJ1-2; d_gene: -; abundance: -; CDR3nt: TGCAGCGTGGGCTTAGAAGCTAACTATGGCTACACCTTC; CDR3aa: CSVGLEANYGYTF
v_gene: TRBV18; j_gene: TRBJ2-5; d_gene: -; abundance: many; CDR3nt: TGTGCCAGCTCACCACCGGGCCAAGTCAGGACCCAGTACTTC; CDR3aa: CASSPPGQVRTQYF
v_gene: TRBV20-1; j_gene: TRBJ1-5; d_gene: -; abundance: many; CDR3nt: TGCAGTGCTAGAGTCCCCGGGGGCCAAAACCAGCCCCAGCATTTT; CDR3aa: CSARVPGGQNQPQHF
v_gene: TRBV21-1; j_gene: TRBJ2-7; d_gene: -; abundance: -; CDR3nt: TGTGCCAGCACCAGAAGCTTAAGTGGACAGCCGTACGAGCAGTACTTC; CDR3aa: CASTRSLSGQPYEQYF
v_gene: TRBV29-1; j_gene: TRBJ2-2; d_gene: -; abundance: many; CDR3nt: TGCAGCGCGGCCGGGATCACGGACACCGGGGAGCTGTTTTTT; CDR3aa: CSAAGITDTGELFF
v_gene: TRBV10-3; j_gene: TRBJ2-7; d_gene: -; abundance: many; CDR3nt: TGTGCCATCAGTGATAAGTCGGGGGTATGGCAGTACTTC; CDR3aa: CAISDKSGVWQYF
v_gene: TRBV11-2; j_gene: TRBJ2-4; d_gene: -; abundance: many; CDR3nt: TGTGCCAGCAGCTTATCCGACGCGGGACTTCAGTACTTC; CDR3aa: CASSLSDAGLQYF
v_gene: TRBV5-4; j_gene: TRBJ2-7; d_gene: TRBD1; abundance: -; CDR3nt: TGTGCCAGCAGTAGAACAGGGGGGCACTACGAGCAGTACTTC; CDR3aa: CASSRTGGHYEQYF
v_gene: TRBV11-3; j_gene: TRBJ2-2; d_gene: -; abundance: -; CDR3nt: TGTGCCAGCAGCTCCCCGACACGAAACACCGGGGAGCTGTTTTTT; CDR3aa: CASSSPTRNTGELFF
v_gene: TRBV9; j_gene: TRBJ1-3; d_gene: -; abundance: many; CDR3nt: TGTGCCAGCAGCGTAGTGGGGGAACCTCACACCATATATTTT; CDR3aa: CASSVVGEPHTIYF
v_gene: TRBV27; j_gene: TRBJ2-7; d_gene: TRBD1; abundance: -; CDR3nt: TGTGCCAGCAGTTCGACAGGGGCCCAAGCCTACGAGCAGTACTTC; CDR3aa: CASSSTGAQAYEQYF
v_gene: TRBV5-1; j_gene: TRBJ2-1; d_gene: TRBD2; abundance: few; CDR3nt: TGCGCCAGCAGCTTGGTGGGTACTAGCGGGAGGCAGTTCTTC; CDR3aa: CASSLVGTSGRQFF
v_gene: TRBV7-8; j_gene: TRBJ2-3; d_gene: -; abundance: once; CDR3nt: TGTGCCAGCAGCGGACATATCGAGGCGCAGTATTTT; CDR3aa: CASSGHIEAQYF
v_gene: TRBV7-2; j_gene: TRBJ2-4; d_gene: -; abundance: many; CDR3nt: TGTGCCAGCAGCTTAGCTGAATCGACTCCTCTTCAGTACTTC; CDR3aa: CASSLAESTPLQYF
v_gene: TRBV3-1; j_gene: TRBJ1-4; d_gene: -; abundance: many; CDR3nt: TGTGCCAGCAGCCAAGGACGGGCGGTTAATGAAAAACTGTTTTTT; CDR3aa: CASSQGRAVNEKLFF
v_gene: TRBV11-3; j_gene: TRBJ2-4; d_gene: -; abundance: many; CDR3nt: TGTGCCAGCAGCTTAGATCCCTCCCTTCAGTACTTC; CDR3aa: CASSLDPSLQYF
v_gene: TRBV6-6; j_gene: TRBJ2-1; d_gene: -; abundance: -; CDR3nt: TGTGCCAGCAGTAGGGACGGGACGGGGGAGCAGTTCTTC; CDR3aa: CASSRDGTGEQFF
v_gene: TRBV7-6; j_gene: TRBJ2-2; d_gene: -; abundance: many; CDR3nt: TGTGCCAGCAGCTCAACTTCTAACACCGGGGAGCTGTTTTTT; CDR3aa: CASSSTSNTGELFF
v_gene: TRBV29-1; j_gene: TRBJ1-5; d_gene: TRBD1; abundance: -; CDR3nt: TGCAGCGTTGGGACAGGGCGCAATGAGCCCCAGCATTTT; CDR3aa: CSVGTGRNEPQHF
v_gene: TRBV7-2; j_gene: TRBJ2-1; d_gene: -; abundance: many; CDR3nt: TGTGCCAGCAGCTTTCTAGCAAGCTCCTACAATGAGCAGTTCTTC; CDR3aa: CASSFLASSYNEQFF
v_gene: TRBV5-1; j_gene: TRBJ2-4; d_gene: -; abundance: few; CDR3nt: TGCGCCAGCAGCGACATGACAGTAGCCAAAAACATTCAGTACTTC; CDR3aa: CASSDMTVAKNIQYF
v_gene: TRBV20-1; j_gene: TRBJ2-7; d_gene: -; abundance: once; CDR3nt: TGCAGTGCTCCACTAAACGGGGGAGATGAGCAGTACTTC; CDR3aa: CSAPLNGGDEQYF
v_gene: TRBV11-3; j_gene: TRBJ2-5; d_gene: -; abundance: many; CDR3nt: TGTGCCAGCAGCTTAGTAGGCGCAGGGTGGGGAGAGACCCAGTACTTC; CDR3aa: CASSLVGAGWGETQYF